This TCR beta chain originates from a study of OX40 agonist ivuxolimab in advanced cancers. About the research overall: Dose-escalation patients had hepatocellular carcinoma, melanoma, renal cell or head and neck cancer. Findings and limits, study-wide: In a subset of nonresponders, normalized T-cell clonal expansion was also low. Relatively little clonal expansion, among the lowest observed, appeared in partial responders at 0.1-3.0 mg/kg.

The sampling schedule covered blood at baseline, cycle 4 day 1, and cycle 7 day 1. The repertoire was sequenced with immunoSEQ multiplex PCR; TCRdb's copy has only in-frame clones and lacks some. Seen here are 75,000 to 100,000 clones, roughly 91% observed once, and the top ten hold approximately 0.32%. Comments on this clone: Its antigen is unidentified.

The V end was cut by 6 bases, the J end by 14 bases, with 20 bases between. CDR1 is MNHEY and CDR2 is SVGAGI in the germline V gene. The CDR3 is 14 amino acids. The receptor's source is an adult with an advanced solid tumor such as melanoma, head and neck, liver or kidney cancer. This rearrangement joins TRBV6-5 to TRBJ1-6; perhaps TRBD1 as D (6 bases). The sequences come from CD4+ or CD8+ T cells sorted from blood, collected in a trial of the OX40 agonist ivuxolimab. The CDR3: CASRAQGNGVTLHF. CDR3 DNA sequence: TGTGCCAGCAGAGCGCAGGGGAATGGGGTTACCCTCCACTTT.